This T cell receptor beta chain was recorded in a study of T cell responses to AZD1222 COVID-19 vaccine. Libraries were prepared by immunoSEQ multiplex PCR; TCRdb keeps only in-frame clonotypes and omits some of them. The sample yields approximately 200,000 clones, about 94% seen once. The CDR3 is made up of 16 amino acids. Germline CDR1 is SEHNR and CDR2 is FQNEAQ (reference sequence). Trimming cost V 2 bases and J 7 bases; bases outside gene matches: 10. This clone was observed a handful of times. The receptor's source is an adult who received the MenACWY meningococcal vaccine as a control. The chain is built from TRBV7-9 and TRBJ2-1; 8 bases fit TRBD1. The input for sequencing was peripheral blood, taken 28 days after the second dose of the MenACWY control vaccine. Here the CDR3 reads CASSLYAGQGRNEQFF. The DNA of the CDR3 is TGTGCCAGCAGCTTATATGCCGGACAGGGTAGGAATGAGCAGTTCTTC.